This T cell receptor beta chain was found in a study of cytomegalovirus exposure and HLA in healthy donors. Whole-study findings and limits: In a later analysis, V- and J-gene trimming of beta chains associated with a DCLRE1C missense variant, replicated independently.

A note on this clone: Its antigen remains unknown.

V lost 11 bases, J lost 0 bases, and 4 bases stayed unmatched. The germline V gene has CDR1 LNHDA and CDR2 SQIVND (reference sequence). The CDR3 consists of 13 residues. PCR amplification relied on 60 Vbeta primers (plus 13 Jbeta primers). The table came from immunoSEQ multiplex PCR; TCRdb's copy has only in-frame clones and leaves some out. The sample consists of 180,000 or so clones, 70% to 80% of them appearing once. Despite likely unrecorded immune exposures, the donors were nominally healthy at the time of sampling. The gene calls are TRBV19 and TRBJ1-5, with TRBD1 matching over 7 bases. Sequenced material: PBMCs. The sequence was obtained from a man aged 18 to 30 in good health and CMV-seronegative. The CDR3 nucleotides read TGTGCCGTCAGACAGGGTAGCAATCAGCCCCAGCATTTT. Its protein product is CAVRQGSNQPQHF.